This note documents a single TCR beta chain sequence. Data came from immunoSEQ multiplex PCR; TCRdb stores just in-frame clones and leaves some out. Seen here are under 95,000 clones, 98% observed once, and the top ten hold around 0.15%. This specimen belongs to a study of technical replicates of blood from several donors. The CDR3 loop spans 18 amino acids. Per germline, CDR1 LGHNA and CDR2 YNFKEQ. V trimming: 4 bases; J trimming: 4 bases; junction bases outside the gene matches: 14. This sequence was found in a human donor in good health. The gene calls are TRBV4-2 and TRBJ1-3, with 9 bases matching TRBD1. Sequences were obtained from T cells isolated from PBMCs. The CDR3 protein is CASSPSPRGGTGGNTIYF. The CDR3 nucleotides are TGTGCCAGCAGCCCCAGCCCCCGAGGGGGGACAGGGGGAAACACCATATATTTT.